A few counts support the clone carrying this T cell receptor beta chain. The antigen is undetermined. V was pared by 0 bases and J by 2 bases, with 17 bases between. Germline V CDR1 and CDR2: MGHRA, YSYEKL. This CDR3 region has 17 residues. During its preparation, the TCRbeta library received unique molecular identifiers. TCRdb ran MiXCR on the PCR reads and lists one entry per CDR3 protein. Of a few hundred thousand distinct CDR3 sequences listed, 27% are singletons. These data are taken from a study of T-cell reconstitution after alpha-beta-depleted transplantation in children. Study conclusions and caveats: By about two months after transplant, alpha-beta T cells reportedly arose from several hundred graft clones that had expanded. From newly produced T cells came most of the T-cell counts and diversity one year after transplant.

The origin of this receptor is a boy under three years old with Wiskott-Aldrich syndrome, due to receive a stem cell transplant. The V and J genes are TRBV4-1 and TRBJ2-7, with unresolved D. Sequencing used PBMCs, obtained before TCRalphabeta/CD19-depleted stem cell transplant. The CDR3 reads CASSQDFLAKRPYEQYF. The CDR3, as DNA: TGCGCCAGCAGCCAAGATTTCTTAGCCAAACGGCCCTACGAGCAGTACTTC.